This TCR beta chain was captured in a study of cytomegalovirus exposure and HLA in healthy donors. Study-level points and caveats: Association with HLA alleles at 0.05 false discovery rate was found for some 18,000 TCR beta sequences in a later analysis. In an earlier analysis, productive rearrangement rates for most beta V segments clustered near 90% or 30%. Relative to the roughly 640-donor mean, N-insertions were reportedly fewer in an Asian-associated ancestry cluster in a later analysis. The investigators catalogued 164 TCR beta chains as cytomegalovirus-associated.

The CDR3 extends over 17 amino acids. The ends lost 4 bases at V and 6 bases at J; junction bases unmatched: 14. Germline CDR1 and CDR2: SGHTA and FQGNSA. With regard to this clone: Its antigen is still unknown.

60 Vbeta and 13 Jbeta primers were used in PCR. The table came from immunoSEQ multiplex PCR; TCRdb's copy has only in-frame clones and leaves some out. The sample has around 140,000 clones, approximately 91% seen once. The rearrangement joins TRBV7-2 to TRBJ2-3; 9 bases fit TRBD1. The sample taken for sequencing was PBMCs. The TCR sequence derives from a woman aged 40 to 50 in good health and CMV-seronegative. The DNA of the CDR3 is TGTGCCAGCAGCTACACCTCCGGGACAGGGCTGGGGGATACGCAGTATTTT. Its protein is CASSYTSGTGLGDTQYF.